Below, 13 T cell receptor beta chains from the same sample are listed, as sequenced in a study of blood T cell repertoires in COVID-19. TCRdb's copy holds only in-frame clones and misses some; the assay was immunoSEQ multiplex PCR. The table includes about 220,000 clones, approximately 86% detected once. Sequencing used peripheral blood. All receptors derive from a woman of 80 years or more with acute or convalescent COVID-19.

In the case of this clone: Other DNA sequences in the same sample also yield this CDR3. This chain uses TRBV7-9 with TRBJ1-3; unclear D gene. This CDR3 has 14 residues. V was cut by 1 base and J by 4 bases, with 8 bases left in between. CDR1 is SEHNR and CDR2 is FQNEAQ in the germline V gene (reference sequence). CDR3 sequence reads: CASSLGGSGNTIYF. CDR3 coding DNA: TGTGCCAGCAGCTTAGGAGGGAGCGGAAACACCATATATTTT. The complete variable domain, with remaining parts taken from reference TRBV7-9 and TRBJ1-3, reads DTGVSQNPRHKITKRGQNVTFRCDPISEHNRLYWYRQTLGQGPEFLTYFQNEAQLEKSRLLSDRFSAERPKGSFSTLEIQRTEQGDSAMYLCASSLGGSGNTIYFGEGSWLTVV.

This clone appeared once. The chain carries TRBV6-4 and TRBJ2-5, with a weak D call TRBD1 (7 bases). Between the trimmed V and J ends, which lost 3 bases and 7 bases, there was a span of 9 bases. Looked up from germline, CDR1 is MRHNA and CDR2 is SNTAGT. This CDR3 region has 12 residues. This chain's CDR3 is CASSDQGGTQYF. The CDR3, as DNA: TGTGCCAGCAGTGATCAGGGGGGGACCCAGTACTTC.

About this clone itself: Other DNA sequences within the sample encode an identical CDR3. This chain connects TRBV6-2 or TRBV6-3 to TRBJ1-2, with a weak D call TRBD1 (5 bases). Between the trimmed V and J ends, which lost 0 bases and 7 bases, there was a span of 9 bases. CDR1 and CDR2 (germline): MNHEY, SVGEGT. The CDR3 has 13 residues. The CDR3 is CASSYSGGGGYTF. As DNA, the CDR3 is TGTGCCAGCAGTTACTCCGGGGGAGGTGGCTACACCTTC.

The chain recombines TRBV27 with TRBJ2-5; 13 bases fit TRBD2. Losses at the gene ends were 3 bases for V and 6 bases for J; bases not matched to a gene: 7. Germline CDR1 and CDR2: MNHEY and SMNVEV (reference sequence). The CDR3 runs to 16 residues. The CDR3 DNA reads as TGTGCCAGCAGTTTCCCTGGGACTAGCGGGGTGCAGACCCAGTACTTC. Its protein is CASSFPGTSGVQTQYF.

V and J are TRBV4-3 and TRBJ1-2; D is possibly TRBD1 (6 bases). The V end was cut by 2 bases, the J end by 3 bases, with 10 bases between. Germline V lookup: CDR1 LGHNA, CDR2 YSLEER. CDR3 size: 14 residues. CDR3 bases: TGCGCCAGCAGCCAATATCAGGGGTACTATGGCTACACCTTC. Its translation: CASSQYQGYYGYTF.

The chain couples TRBV27 to TRBJ2-1, with 8 positions matching TRBD2. The CDR3 spans 18 residues. Trimming cost V 3 bases and J 7 bases; bases outside gene matches: 17. Per the germline V gene, CDR1 is MNHEY and CDR2 is SMNVEV (reference sequence). The DNA of the CDR3 is TGTGCCAGCAGTTTCCTAGGCCCCGGGACTAGTGGGGTTAATGAGCAGTTCTTC. It translates to CASSFLGPGTSGVNEQFF.

The V call is TRBV2, the J call TRBJ2-3, with D uncertain. The CDR3 sequence is 11 residues long. The V gene lost 4 bases and the J gene lost 7 bases, with 6 bases spanning the gap. CDR1 and CDR2 from the germline V gene are SNHLY and FYNNEI. Here the CDR3 DNA reads TGTGCCAGCAGTGCAAAAAATACGCAGTATTTT. Translated: CASSAKNTQYF. The complete variable domain, with remaining parts taken from reference TRBV2 and TRBJ2-3, reads EPEVTQTPSHQVTQMGQEVILRCVPISNHLYFYWYRQILGQKVEFLVSFYNNEISEKSEIFDDQFSVERPDGSNFTLKIRSTKLEDSAMYFCASSAKNTQYFGPGTRLTVL.

CDR3 amino acids: CASSTPGQQPQHF. The CDR3 nucleotides read TGTGCCAGTAGTACTCCGGGACAGCAGCCCCAGCATTTT. The rearrangement uses TRBV19 and TRBJ1-5; the match to TRBD1 covers 7 bases. The ends lost 4 bases at V and 7 bases at J; junction bases unmatched: 4. This CDR3 spans 13 amino acids. Germline lookup yields CDR1 LNHDA and CDR2 SQIVND (reference sequence).

The V and J genes are TRBV5-6 and TRBJ1-3; D perhaps matches TRBD1 (5 bases). CDR1 and CDR2 (germline): SGHDT, YYEEEE. CDR3 size: 14 residues. Trimming left V 4 bases short and J 4 bases short, with 12 bases between. CDR3 nucleotide sequence: TGTGCCAGCAGCGTTTCAGGGTCGGGAAACACCATATATTTT. Protein: CASSVSGSGNTIYF.

The chain employs TRBV6-4 and TRBJ2-1, with 7 bases aligning to TRBD2. Germline lookup yields CDR1 MRHNA and CDR2 SNTAGT. V was pared by 5 bases and J by 2 bases, with 9 bases of the junction left unmatched. The CDR3 sequence is 16 residues long. The CDR3 nucleotides read TGTGCCAGCAGTCCGGGAGAGCGGGGAACCTACAATGAGCAGTTCTTC. Amino acids: CASSPGERGTYNEQFF.

The genes are TRBV7-3 and TRBJ1-1; no clear D gene. V lost 5 bases and J lost 3, with 10 bases in between. The CDR3 has 13 amino acids. Germline loops: CDR1 SGHTA, CDR2 FQGTGA. CDR3 residues: CASSVNPDTEAFF. The CDR3 DNA sequence: TGTGCCAGCAGCGTAAACCCAGACACTGAAGCTTTCTTT.

The chain is built from TRBV10-3 and TRBJ2-5; the match to TRBD1 covers 8 bases. V gave up 6 bases and J gave up 8 bases; unmatched junction bases: 14. Per germline, CDR1 ENHRY and CDR2 SYGVKD. The CDR3 has 15 residues. The CDR3 loop reads CAISDRDRSFFTQYF. DNA for the CDR3: TGTGCCATCAGCGACCGGGACAGGTCCTTCTTTACCCAGTACTTC.

This clone has at least ten counts. The rearrangement joins TRBV5-6 to TRBJ2-7; D remains ambiguous. Germline values: CDR1 SGHDT, CDR2 YYEEEE. This CDR3 is 13 amino acids long. Trimming removed 0 bases at V and 2 bases at J, with 6 bases between. DNA of the CDR3: TGTGCCAGCAGCTTGGAAGCTCCCTACGAGCAGTACTTC. Translating gives CASSLEAPYEQYF. Full variable domain (missing parts from reference TRBV5-6 and TRBJ2-7): DAGVTQSPTHLIKTRGQQVTLRCSPKSGHDTVSWYQQALGQGPQFIFQYYEEEERQRGNFPDRFSGHQFPNYSSELNVNALLLGDSALYLCASSLEAPYEQYFGPGTRLTVT.